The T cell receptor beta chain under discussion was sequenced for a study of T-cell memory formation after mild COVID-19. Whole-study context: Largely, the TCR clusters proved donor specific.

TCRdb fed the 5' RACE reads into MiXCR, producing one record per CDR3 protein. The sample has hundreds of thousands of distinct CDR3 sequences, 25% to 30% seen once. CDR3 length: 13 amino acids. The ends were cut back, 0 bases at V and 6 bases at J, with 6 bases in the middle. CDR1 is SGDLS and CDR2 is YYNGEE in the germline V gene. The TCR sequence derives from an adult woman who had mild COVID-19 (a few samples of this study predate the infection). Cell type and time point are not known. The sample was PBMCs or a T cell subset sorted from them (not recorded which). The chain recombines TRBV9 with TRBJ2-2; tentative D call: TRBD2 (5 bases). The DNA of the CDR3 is TGTGCCAGCAGCGTAGTGAGGGCCGGGGAGCTGTTTTTT. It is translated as CASSVVRAGELFF.